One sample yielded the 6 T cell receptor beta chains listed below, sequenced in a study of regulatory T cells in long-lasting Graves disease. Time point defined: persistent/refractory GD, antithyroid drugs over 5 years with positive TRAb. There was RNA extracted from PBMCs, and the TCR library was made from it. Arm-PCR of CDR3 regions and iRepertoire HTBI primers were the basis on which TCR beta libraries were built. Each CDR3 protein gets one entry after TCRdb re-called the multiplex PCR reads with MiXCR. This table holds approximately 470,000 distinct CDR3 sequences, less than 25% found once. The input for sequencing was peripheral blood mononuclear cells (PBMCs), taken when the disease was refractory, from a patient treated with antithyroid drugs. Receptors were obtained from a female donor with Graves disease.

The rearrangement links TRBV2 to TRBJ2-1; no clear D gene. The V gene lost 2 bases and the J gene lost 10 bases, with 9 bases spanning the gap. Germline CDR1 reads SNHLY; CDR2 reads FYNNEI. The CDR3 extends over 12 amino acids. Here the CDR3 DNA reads TGTGCCAGCAGTGAATTCCCTGTGGAGCAGTTCTTC. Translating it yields CASSEFPVEQFF.

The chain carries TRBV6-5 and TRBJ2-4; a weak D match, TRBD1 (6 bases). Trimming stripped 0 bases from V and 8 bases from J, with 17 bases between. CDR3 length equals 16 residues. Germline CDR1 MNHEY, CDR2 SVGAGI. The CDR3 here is CASSYSLRTEEDIQYF. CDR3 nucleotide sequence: TGTGCCAGCAGTTACTCTCTCAGGACAGAGGAAGACATTCAGTACTTC.

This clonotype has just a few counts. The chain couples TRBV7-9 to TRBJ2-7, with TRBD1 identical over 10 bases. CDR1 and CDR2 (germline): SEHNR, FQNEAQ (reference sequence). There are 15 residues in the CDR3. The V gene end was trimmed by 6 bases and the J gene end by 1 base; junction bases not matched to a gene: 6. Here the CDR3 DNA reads TGTGCCAGCAGTACTCTGGGACAGGGGTCCTACGAGCAGTACTTC. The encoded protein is CASSTLGQGSYEQYF.

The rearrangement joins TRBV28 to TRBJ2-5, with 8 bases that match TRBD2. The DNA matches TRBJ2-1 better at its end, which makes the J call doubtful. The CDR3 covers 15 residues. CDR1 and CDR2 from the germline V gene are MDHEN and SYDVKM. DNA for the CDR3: TGTGCCAGCAGTTTGAGGTTCGGGGGGGCCAATGAGCAGTTCTTC. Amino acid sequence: CASSLRFGGANEQFF.

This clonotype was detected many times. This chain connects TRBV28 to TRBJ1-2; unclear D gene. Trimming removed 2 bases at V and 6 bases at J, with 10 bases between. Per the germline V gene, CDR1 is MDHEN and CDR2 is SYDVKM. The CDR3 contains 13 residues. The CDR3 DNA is TGTGCCAGCAGTTTAATGCAGCAACATGGCTACACCTTC. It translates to CASSLMQQHGYTF.

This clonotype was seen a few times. CDR3 region: CASGQGGEQYF. The CDR3 DNA reads as TGTGCCAGCGGTCAGGGAGGCGAGCAGTACTTC. This chain uses TRBV25-1 with TRBJ2-7; D might be TRBD2 (6 bases). Germline V gene data show CDR1 as MGHDK and CDR2 as SYGVNS. CDR3 length equals 11 residues. V was cut by 8 bases and J by 6 bases, with 11 bases left in between.